A single sample is the source of the 2 T cell receptor beta chains below, sequenced in a study of T cells after yellow fever vaccination. A single record per CDR3 protein comes from TCRdb applying MiXCR to the 5' RACE reads. The table includes 600,000 to 750,000 distinct CDR3 sequences, 10% to 15% detected once. This material consisted of PBMCs, taken on the day of the yellow fever booster vaccination. All receptors come from a man aged 25-45 years who received the YFV17D yellow fever vaccine.

This clonotype was observed a handful of times. This sequence joins TRBV4-3 and TRBJ2-2, with 8 bases matching TRBD1. The CDR3 runs 16 residues. Germline CDR1 and CDR2: LGHNA and YSLEER. V lost 4 bases, J lost 4 bases, and 8 bases stayed unmatched. The DNA for the CDR3 is TGCGCCAGCAGCCGAGGGGACAGGTCTTCCACCGGGGAGCTGTTTTTT. It codes for CASSRGDRSSTGELFF.

This clonotype has only a few counts. The V gene is TRBV29-1, the J gene TRBJ2-3, with a possible D match to TRBD1 (5 bases). The CDR3 has 12 amino acids. V gave up 5 bases and J gave up 5 bases, with 11 bases separating them. CDR1 SQVTM and CDR2 ANQGSEA come from the germline V gene. CDR3 nucleotide sequence: TGCAGCGTTCAAGGGGTCGGAGATACGCAGTATTTT. It is translated as CSVQGVGDTQYF.